This section outlines one T cell receptor (beta chain) sequence together with its context. This clone was detected once. This clone's antigen is unknown. Nothing much larger sits one base from this clone, and base qualities are not available. In total, more than 500 healthy bone marrow donors made up the cohort. All cohort members were sampled while nominally healthy, although unrecorded immune exposures were likely present. The donor was CMV seronegative and belonged to the group of several hundred seronegative cohort members. A peripheral blood sample was provided by each donor, and peripheral blood mononuclear cells were used for TCR beta sequencing. The Qiagen DNeasy Blood Extraction Kit was used to extract genomic DNA from the blood cell samples. The sample is drawn from a study of cytomegalovirus exposure and HLA in healthy donors (dated by TCRdb to about 2017). Turning to the overall study: An earlier analysis of several hundred of the donors reported 250 to 350 Gb of sequence data and 95 million to 120 million unique TCR beta sequences obtained from about 200 million T cells. Approximately 310 gigabases of sequencing data and about 92 million unique TCR sequences made up an early release that covered over 550 HLA-typed donors. Of the approximately 400 genotyped donors, approximately 80% were placed in the genetic ancestry cluster associated with self-reported Caucasian donors. The study aimed to test whether signatures of past pathogen exposure could be identified by cataloging public T cell receptors. The T cell repertoires of under 700 subjects were profiled by immunosequencing and related to cytomegalovirus serostatus. Besides the first cohort of some 670 subjects, a separate validation cohort made up of 120 different subjects was used. To predict cytomegalovirus infection status, the study brought together high-throughput TCR immunosequencing, statistical association of individual TCRs with disease status, and machine learning. To study patterns of TCR occurrence, a later analysis re-analyzed previously published TCR beta repertoires from more than 550 donors and added high-resolution HLA genotyping. In the later analysis, no new phenotypic data were used to find candidate immune exposures; instead, reliance was placed on TCR beta sequences and their occurrence across donors. An earlier analysis of a few hundred of the donors applied high-throughput TCR beta sequencing to assess whether each TCR beta V gene segment acted as functional or pseudogenic. Donor age, sex, ethnicity and CMV serostatus were collected together with the repertoire data. In a later genetic analysis, genome-wide SNP genotypes for 398 of the 666 donors were used, and that subset was treated as a discovery cohort. All discovery cohort repertoires had been generated using a single sequencing platform. Both class I and class II loci were covered by HLA typing, at four-digit resolution. The number of typed donors differed by locus: about 620-630 for A, B, C, DRB1 and DQB1; some 500 for DQA1; approximately 600 for DPA1; and 400 to 480 for DPB1. Because of strong linkage in the cohort, a handful of DR-DQ haplotypes were treated as single units for association and clustering. On average, 235,054 unique TCR beta nucleotide sequences were sequenced per donor among some 420 genotyped donors of the cohort, with around 19% of those sequences being non-productive. Overall study results and their limits: Correlated functional status among segregating V segments might reflect linkage disequilibrium, but an unknown experimental factor could not be ruled out. Most TCR sequences were seen in very few donors, while some public TCRs were found in many individuals. An association between a missense DCLRE1C variant and V-gene and J-gene trimming of TCR beta chains was found in a later genetic analysis and replicated in an independent cohort. In a later analysis, HLA-associated TCR beta chains were found to be more clonally expanded and to have lower generation probabilities than equally common non-associated chains. An earlier analysis of around 500 of the donors showed that most TCR beta V segments appeared in productive rearrangements either about 87% or about 30% of the time, which broadly matched IMGT annotations. In a later analysis, most CMV-associated TCR beta chains were found to appear HLA-restricted, with HLA associations seemingly driven largely by CMV exposure. Because counts were too low, roughly 16 rarely observed V segments, including chromosome 9 orphons, were left out of the earlier analysis of approximately 580 of the donors. This cohort had only TCR beta chains sequenced, and the lack of alpha or paired-chain data limited which features could be detected. The only immune exposure information available for the cohort was CMV serostatus. A further reported finding was that TCR beta sequences accurately predicted the HLA-A and HLA-B alleles for most subjects in the first cohort. The study listed approximately 150 TCR beta chains as associated with cytomegalovirus. Compared with the approximately 600-donor mean, donors in an Asian-associated ancestry cluster had fewer N-insertions in productive TCRs, according to a later genetic analysis. When HLA alleles, especially DR and DQ, strongly co-occurred, attributing TCR associations to individual alleles was difficult. Some IMGT-functional V segments, including TRBV6-2 and TRBV6-3, could not be told apart with the 87-base-pair reads, so those segments were excluded. The sequencing pipeline was judged likely to have produced a cluster of highly shared sequence variants as a technical artifact. In a later analysis, several top co-occurrence clusters were reported to appear linked to parvovirus B19, influenza, CMV and Epstein-Barr virus. The classifier was reported to diagnose cytomegalovirus status with high specificity and sensitivity in both the original and validation cohorts. It was suggested by the authors that the approach could potentially be generalized to other disease states and immunological phenotypes. Because HLA typing was unavailable for some donors at each locus, only the typed subset was used in association tests. A few of the identified cytomegalovirus-associated TCR beta chains were confirmed in vitro to be specific for cytomegalovirus antigens. Presence/absence analyses assumed roughly uniform sequencing depth across donors, an assumption that may not hold. In a later analysis, the rate of TCR association differed among HLA loci, with DRB1 alleles having the most associated TCRs and HLA-C alleles having the fewest. Specific HLA alleles were associated with 15,000 to 20,000 TCR beta sequences at a false discovery rate of 0.05 in a later analysis.

V is pruned by 2 bases and J by 1 base, leaving 10 bases of the junction without a gene match. Including the terminal cysteine and phenylalanine, the CDR3 comprises 17 residues. The CDR3 DNA has 51 bases and is translated from base 1. The germline V gene (reference sequence) gives CDR1 as GTSNPN and CDR2 as SVGIG. The library was prepared using the immunoSEQ multiplex PCR assay. For the multiplex PCR, a mixture combining 60 forward primers for TCR Vbeta segments and 13 reverse primers for TCR Jbeta segments was used. The CDR3 region of rearranged TCR beta genes was amplified from genomic DNA by a multiplex PCR assay. On the Illumina HiSeq System, the amplified TCR beta libraries were sequenced as 87-base-pair reads. As for the authors' bioinformatics: A later analysis counted approximately 74 million unique TCR beta chains across the 550 to 750 repertoires, and some 11 million of these chains were shared by at least two donors. A nearest-neighbor algorithm error-corrected the raw reads and collapsed the reads into unique sequences, merging closely related sequences to remove PCR and sequencing errors. Alignment of CDR3 sequences to IMGT reference sequences was used to assign V, D and J gene segments. For a sequence to be retained, a match of at least six nucleotides to both a V gene segment and a J gene segment was required. Rearrangements were called productive when the CDR3 lacked stop codons and stayed in frame with V and J; all others were non-productive. CDR3 was defined according to IMGT convention as the region running from the second conserved V-encoded cysteine to the conserved J-encoded phenylalanine. In an earlier analysis of around 600 of the donors, sequences lacking an unambiguous match to a single V gene segment were excluded. An earlier analysis of 587 of the donors classified V segments as functional when productive rearrangements were above 56.7% and as segregating when the standard deviation between donors was above 5%. A statistical classification framework was built to diagnose cytomegalovirus status from the catalog of TCR beta chain sequences. In a later analysis, TCR nucleotide sequences were compared against IMGT/GENE-DB human TR gene sequences so that V and J genes could be assigned. Using the TCRdist pipeline, a later analysis assigned CDR3 sequences along with most-parsimonious VDJ recombination scenarios. In a later analysis, every TCR beta chain was defined by the combination of its CDR3 amino acid sequence and its V-gene family, and reads without a unique V-gene family were dropped. As a way to deal with suspected cross-contamination and a sequencing artifact, a later analysis dropped 500 to 700 nucleotide sequences that were highly shared and had low generation probability. For each public chain, a later analysis derived a clonal expansion index from normalized ranks of inferred template counts within each repertoire. A later analysis computed generation probabilities with a VDJ recombination model fitted to out-of-frame rearrangements, and checked the results against IGoR. In a later analysis, TCR-TCR, TCR-HLA and TCR-CMV co-occurrence was scored with hypergeometric tests, and a repertoire-size bias correction was applied to TCR pairs. To estimate false discovery rates, a later analysis permuted the HLA or CMV assignments 20 times. In a later analysis, co-occurring TCRs were grouped with DBSCAN, and TCRdist sequence similarity was added when clustering was performed within HLA-allele-positive subsets. Repertoires with fewer than 30,000 or more than 120,000 public chains were left out of co-occurrence clustering, as were five repertoires with anomalous nucleotide sharing. The clones in this table, taken by TCRdb from immuneACCESS, are in-frame only. Not every clone is retained; where verified, under half of the shortfall comes from an unresolved V gene, and the cause of the rest is unknown. That table furnishes V, J and clone size, whereas the DNA furnished D and trimming. For this sample the table gives some 130,000 clones, of which around nine tenths were detected only once. The top ten hold 4% to 6.5% of the sample.

The sequence derives from a woman younger than 45 in good health and CMV-seronegative. Sequenced sample: PBMCs. The rearranged segments are TRBV30 and TRBJ2-5, and 10 bases in between align with TRBD2. The bases read TGTGCCTGGAGTTCCTCCTGGACTAGCGGATTCCAAGAGACCCAGTACTTC. The resulting protein is CAWSSSWTSGFQETQYF.